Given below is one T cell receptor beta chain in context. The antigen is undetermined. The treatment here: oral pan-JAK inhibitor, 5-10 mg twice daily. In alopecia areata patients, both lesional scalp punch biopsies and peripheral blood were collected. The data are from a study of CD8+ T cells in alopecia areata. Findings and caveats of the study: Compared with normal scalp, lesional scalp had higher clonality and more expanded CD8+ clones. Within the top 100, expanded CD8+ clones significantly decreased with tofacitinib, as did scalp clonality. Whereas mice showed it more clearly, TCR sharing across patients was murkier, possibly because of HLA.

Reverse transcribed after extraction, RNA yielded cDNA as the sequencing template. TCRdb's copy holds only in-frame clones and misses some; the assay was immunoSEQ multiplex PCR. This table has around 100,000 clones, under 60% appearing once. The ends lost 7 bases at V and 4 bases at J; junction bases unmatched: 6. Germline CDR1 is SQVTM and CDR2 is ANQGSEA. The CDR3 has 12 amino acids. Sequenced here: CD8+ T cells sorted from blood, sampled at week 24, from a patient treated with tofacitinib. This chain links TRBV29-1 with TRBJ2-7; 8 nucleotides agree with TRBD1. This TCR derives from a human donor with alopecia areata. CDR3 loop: CSGGDRNYEQYF. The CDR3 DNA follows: TGCAGCGGGGGGGACAGGAATTACGAGCAGTACTTC.